This is a list of T cell receptor beta chains from one sample in a study of blood T cell repertoires in COVID-19. Only in-frame clones appear in the TCRdb table, and some are missing; sequencing was by immunoSEQ multiplex PCR. The table records 220,000 or so clones, about 88% of them present only once. Specimen: peripheral blood. The origin of the receptors is a woman between 50 and 59 years old with COVID-19, enrolled during active disease. CDR3s leave out the opening cysteine and the closing phenylalanine or tryptophan. D genes are given only for firm matches. Size values are once, few and many counts, or a class for expanded clones, and some rows have none.

d_call v_call clone_size cdr3_aa
. TRBV5-1 . ASSANLEGYT
. TRBV27 . ASSLWGVVGSPLH
TRBD1 TRBV24-1 . ATGGTGGFNEQF
. TRBV6-5 . ASSPGAAFKWH
. TRBV5-6 . ASSLAAGNTEAF
. TRBV12-3/TRBV12-4 . ASFRSGANVLT
. TRBV2 . ASEPGGRELF
. TRBV5-1 . ASSLDEGSSEQY
. TRBV2 . ASRGRQDFNEKLF
. TRBV9 . ASSVGALSSYNEQF
. TRBV6-4 . ASSDLGASDEQF
TRBD1 TRBV7-8 . ASSPGTGYEQF
. TRBV19 . ASGQDYGYT
. TRBV20-1 . SASKGGGPETQY
. TRBV5-1 . ASSDSLGSYNSPLH
. TRBV19 . ATRAREDNQPQH
TRBD1 TRBV6-5 . ASSDTGTGYGYT
. TRBV11-3 . ASSLTLAGIQY
. TRBV6-6 . ASSRGGVSEQF
. TRBV3-1/TRBV3-2 . ASRAGYGYT
. TRBV19 . ASSMALEETQY
TRBD1 TRBV27 . ASSSRGPSPLH
. TRBV5-8 . ASSLRGRGKNGYT
. TRBV5-4 . ASSSSDWGYNEQF
. TRBV27 . ASSWSRNAEAF
. TRBV9 . ASSVSGVGNTEAF
. TRBV6-1 . ASSEARYGSTGRYEQY
. TRBV5-1 . ASSLVSSPRGEQF
TRBD2 TRBV5-4 . ASSPSGGAETQY
. TRBV27 . ASILWSHPKCEKLF
TRBD2 TRBV6-2/TRBV6-3 once ASSYAAGGLSYEQY